This entry lists 10 T cell receptor beta chains sequenced from one sample in a study of regulatory dendritic cells for organ transplantation. The assay was immunoSEQ multiplex PCR, and TCRdb's table has in-frame clones only and misses some. The repertoire holds about 10,000 clones, with about three fifths as singletons. No antigen is known for these receptors. Allogeneic regulatory or mature dendritic cells were co-cultured for less than six days with CFSE-labeled sorted T cells at 1:10. The sample taken for sequencing was naive CD4+ T cells from blood cultured with dendritic cells. The subset: CD45RA+ naive T cells. Source of these receptors: a human donor in good health.

V usage is TRBV5-1 and J usage is TRBJ1-5; D perhaps matches TRBD1 (5 bases). The germline CDR1 and CDR2 sequences are SGHRS and YFSETQ. The CDR3 length is 15 residues. Trimming left V 4 bases short and J 2 bases short, with 13 bases between. This CDR3 reads CASSGGTGGNQPQHF. CDR3 DNA sequence: TGCGCCAGCAGCGGGGGAACGGGGGGCAATCAGCCCCAGCATTTT.

The rearrangement uses TRBV6-5 and TRBJ1-6; 8 bases line up with TRBD1. Germline assignment: CDR1 MNHEY and CDR2 SVGAGI. This CDR3 is 14 amino acids long. With 6 bases clipped from V and 8 bases from J, the junction kept 6 bases outside the gene matches. In DNA form, the CDR3 reads TGTGCCAGCAGGGTGACAGGGGAGGATTCACCCCTCCACTTT. Its protein product is CASRVTGEDSPLHF.

This chain connects TRBV7-8 to TRBJ1-1; D remains unclear. Trimming left V 4 bases short and J 1 base short, with 7 bases between. This CDR3 region has 13 residues. Germline lookup yields CDR1 SGHVS and CDR2 FQNEAQ. For the CDR3, the DNA is TGTGCCAGCAGCTCGCGGGAGAACACTGAAGCTTTCTTT. Amino acids: CASSSRENTEAFF. Looking up the rest from reference TRBV7-8 and TRBJ1-1 gives the full variable domain: GAGVSQSPRYKVAKRGQDVALRCDPISGHVSLFWYQQALGQGPEFLTYFQNEAQLDKSGLPSDRFFAERPEGSVSTLKIQRTQQEDSAVYLCASSSRENTEAFFGQGTRLTVV.

The chain employs TRBV7-2 and TRBJ2-1, with D possibly being TRBD2 (6 bases). CDR3 length: 15 residues. V gave up 5 bases and J gave up 0 bases, with 11 bases separating them. Germline CDR1 reads SGHTA; CDR2 reads FQGNSA. The CDR3 here is CASSPSGSSYNEQFF. The CDR3 nucleotides read TGTGCCAGCAGCCCGTCCGGGAGCTCCTACAATGAGCAGTTCTTC.

Here the CDR3 DNA reads TGTGCCAGCAGTGACGAGACAATTTCACCCCTCCACTTT. It specifies CASSDETISPLHF. This chain uses TRBV6-5 with TRBJ1-6, with D unclear. The V and J ends lost 5 bases and 9 bases respectively, with 11 bases between them. The CDR3 consists of 13 residues. Germline assignment: CDR1 MNHEY and CDR2 SVGAGI.

The V call is TRBV9, the J call TRBJ1-6; D call uncertain. The CDR3 length is 15 residues. Germline lookup yields CDR1 SGDLS and CDR2 YYNGEE. V shed 0 bases and J shed 7 bases, with 11 bases lying between them. As DNA, the CDR3 is TGTGCCAGCAGCGTAGGTCAACTGGTAAATTCACCCCTCCACTTT. As protein: CASSVGQLVNSPLHF.

On this clone: Germline and junction disagree at one end, which may indicate a read error. The genes are TRBV6-1 and TRBJ1-4; tentative D call: TRBD1 (6 bases). The CDR3 length is 14 residues. Germline V gene lookup returns CDR1 MNHNS and CDR2 SASEGT. CDR3 coding DNA: TGTGCCAGCCGTGAGGGGGGACCAGGTGAAAAACTGTTTTTT. The encoded protein is CASREGGPGEKLFF.

CDR3 sequence (DNA): TGCGCCAGCAGCTTGTGGGGACAGGGCCCAGATACGCAGTATTTT. Amino acid sequence: CASSLWGQGPDTQYF. This chain uses TRBV5-1 with TRBJ2-3; 9 bases align to TRBD1. Germline CDR1 SGHRS, CDR2 YFSETQ. Losses at the gene ends were 1 base for V and 4 bases for J; bases not matched to a gene: 4. This CDR3 has 15 residues.

V is TRBV19 and J is TRBJ1-5; the match to TRBD1 covers 10 bases. Germline V CDR1 and CDR2: LNHDA, SQIVND (reference sequence). The CDR3 has 16 residues. Germline trimming cut 1 base from V and 4 bases from J; bases unmatched to any gene: 4. CDR3 loop: CASSIVGQGRNQPQHF. CDR3 in DNA: TGTGCCAGTAGTATAGTGGGACAGGGGAGGAATCAGCCCCAGCATTTT.

This chain links TRBV5-4 with TRBJ2-3, with D unclear. Germline lookup yields CDR1 SGHNT and CDR2 YYREEE (reference sequence). Trimming took off 0 bases at V and 2 bases at J, with 10 bases between the two ends. The CDR3 is 15 residues long. CDR3 region: CASSLGAGNTDTQYF. The DNA for the CDR3 is TGTGCCAGCAGCTTGGGGGCCGGAAACACAGATACGCAGTATTTT.